This T cell receptor (beta chain) was recovered during a study of persistence of HIV-infected CD4 T cells. Study-level results: TCR analyses could not target the rare provirus-carrying CMV-responding cells.

Trimming removed 3 bases from V and 10 bases from J, with 17 bases in between. The length of the CDR3 is 14 residues. In germline, CDR1 is SGHNT, CDR2 YYREEE (reference sequence). The immunoSEQ assay was version 4, run in survey mode. Profiling relied on immunoSEQ multiplex PCR, and the TCRdb table lists in-frame clones only, not all of them. The sample has about 45,000 clones, roughly 92% seen once. Nonspecific anti-CD3/anti-CD28 bead stimulation represents the broad CD4+ T cell repertoire. Sorting of responding CD4+ T cells relied on upregulated CD40 ligand together with CD69. Donors were HIV-1-infected adults who began suppressive ART during chronic infection. PBMCs were depleted of CD8+ T cells before stimulation. Comments on this clone: The antigen is undetermined.

V usage is TRBV5-4 and J usage is TRBJ2-1; D ambiguous. The sample consisted of CD4+ T cells sorted from PBMCs after approximately 20-hour stimulation, taken from a patient who received antiretroviral therapy. The origin of this receptor is an adult man with HIV who was CMV-seropositive. For the CDR3, the DNA is TGTGCCAGCAGCTCCCCGGGTCGGATGGGAGAGCAGTTCTTC. Its protein product is CASSSPGRMGEQFF.